These 32 T cell receptor beta chains share one sample of origin, sequenced in a study of regulatory T cells in long-lasting Graves disease. Time point denoted: newly diagnosed GD, antithyroid drugs for less than 3 months. The TCR library used RNA extracted from PBMCs. Arm-PCR of CDR3 regions and iRepertoire HTBI primers were used to build TCR beta libraries. TCRdb itself ran the multiplex PCR reads through MiXCR, one entry per CDR3 protein. The sample includes under 800,000 distinct CDR3 sequences, about 15% seen only once; the top ten take 18%. A further study also used this sample, focusing on T cells in Graves' hyperthyroidism and ophthalmopathy.

The input for sequencing was peripheral blood mononuclear cells (PBMCs), taken at new diagnosis, from a patient treated with antithyroid drugs. The receptors originated from a woman aged 25 to 39 with Graves disease.

This clonotype showed up just once. The chain couples TRBV6-2 or TRBV6-3 to TRBJ2-1; D tentatively reads TRBD1 or TRBD2 (5 bases each). There are 13 residues in the CDR3. The germline gives CDR1 MNHEY, CDR2 SVGEGT. V was trimmed by 7 bases and J by 5 bases, leaving 12 bases between them. The CDR3: CASTNGADNEQFF. For the CDR3, the DNA is TGTGCCAGCACCAACGGGGCCGACAATGAGCAGTTCTTC.

On this clonotype itself: One end of the junction is discordant with germline, which a read error may explain. The chain is built from TRBV28 and TRBJ1-1; a weak D match, TRBD1 (6 bases). CDR1 is MDHEN and CDR2 is SYDVKM in the germline V gene. The CDR3 is 16 amino acids. The CDR3 DNA is TGTACCAGCAGTCTAACCGGGACACTTAAGAACACTGAAGCATTCTTT. It specifies CTSSLTGTLKNTEAFF.

Only a few counts were recorded for this clonotype. V is TRBV7-3 and J is TRBJ2-7, with D possibly TRBD1 on 6 matching bases. Germline CDR1 SGHTA, CDR2 FQGTGA. Trimming took off 5 bases at V and 4 bases at J, with 15 bases between the two ends. CDR3 size: 14 residues. CDR3: CASSPHGQLYEQYF. The CDR3, as DNA: TGTGCCAGCAGCCCCCATGGACAGCTATACGAGCAGTACTTC. The variable domain in full, completed from reference TRBV7-3 and TRBJ2-7, reads GAGVSQTPSNKVTEKGKYVELRCDPISGHTALYWYRQSLGQGPEFLIYFQGTGAADDSGLPNDRFFAVRPEGSVSTLKIQRTERGDSAVYLCASSPHGQLYEQYFGPGTRLTVT.

The chain uses TRBV5-1 and TRBJ2-5; TRBD1 agrees at 7 bases. There are 13 residues in the CDR3. CDR1 and CDR2 (germline): SGHRS, YFSETQ. V lost 7 bases, J lost 5 bases, and 8 bases stayed unmatched. Here the CDR3 reads CASGEGAGETQYF. In nucleotides, the CDR3 is TGCGCCAGCGGCGAGGGGGCCGGGGAGACCCAGTACTTC.

This clonotype was found a few times. V gene TRBV19 combines with J gene TRBJ2-1, with unresolved D. The V gene's germline CDR1 is LNHDA and CDR2 SQIVND (reference sequence). V lost 4 bases to trimming and J lost 2 bases, with 15 bases between them. This CDR3 spans 16 amino acids. The CDR3 is CASSTPPQITYNEQFF. For the CDR3, the DNA is TGTGCCAGTAGTACCCCGCCCCAAATCACCTACAATGAGCAGTTCTTC.

This clonotype has just a few counts. The chain employs TRBV15 and TRBJ2-7, with D uncertain. CDR3 length: 13 amino acids. CDR1 is LNHNV and CDR2 is YYDKDF in the germline V gene (reference sequence). Trimming stripped 0 bases from V and 7 bases from J, with 10 bases between. The CDR3 DNA sequence: TGTGCCACCAGCAGAGAGACCGGTGGGGAGCAGTACTTC. Translation: CATSRETGGEQYF.

The J gene is TRBJ2-3, the V gene TRBV28, with a tentative D call TRBD2 (5 bases). With 9 bases removed from V and 2 bases from J, the gap between germline ends came to 18 bases. The CDR3 totals 15 residues. In germline, CDR1 is MDHEN, CDR2 SYDVKM. The CDR3 reads CASKGEEGPTDTQYF. The CDR3 bases are TGTGCCAGTAAGGGCGAAGAGGGTCCCACAGATACGCAGTATTTT.

V and J are TRBV7-9 and TRBJ2-3, with TRBD1 matching 7 bases. The V gene's germline CDR1 is SEHNR and CDR2 FQNEAQ (reference sequence). The CDR3 sequence is 16 residues long. J was trimmed by 1 base and V by 4 bases; bases with no gene match: 8. The chain's CDR3 is CASSSGYRGRTDTQYF. CDR3 coding DNA: TGTGCCAGCAGCTCTGGCTACAGGGGACGCACAGATACGCAGTATTTT.

This clonotype was detected many times. The chain has TRBV12-3 or TRBV12-4 and TRBJ2-5; TRBD2 matches at 7 bases. The CDR3 covers 14 residues. The J segment lost 4 bases and the V segment lost 6 bases, leaving 8 bases of the junction unmatched. DNA of the CDR3: TGTGCCAGCAGCAAAAAAGGCGGGGGAGAGACCCAGTACTTC. Protein sequence: CASSKKGGGETQYF.

The table lists this clonotype with a few counts. The J gene is TRBJ2-7, the V gene TRBV18, with D possibly being TRBD2 (6 bases). V was pared by 4 bases and J by 12 bases, with 22 bases between. CDR3 length: 14 amino acids. Germline CDR1 KGHSH, CDR2 LQKENI. In DNA, the CDR3 is TGTGCCAGCTCACGTCAGGAGGGCCAGTTGCTCCGGTACTTC. As protein: CASSRQEGQLLRYF.

This clonotype was counted a few times. The chain recombines TRBV10-3 with TRBJ2-4, with D perhaps TRBD1 or TRBD2 (6 bases each). The CDR3 runs 14 residues. V was trimmed by 10 bases and J by 0 bases, leaving 13 bases between them. The germline V gene has CDR1 ENHRY and CDR2 SYGVKD. The CDR3 loop is CATRGDIAKNIQYF. The CDR3 DNA reads as TGTGCCACGAGGGGGGATATAGCCAAAAACATTCAGTACTTC.

The CDR3 DNA reads TGTGCCAGCAGTCCCCGGACTAGGGGGACAGATACGCAGTATTTT. It is translated as CASSPRTRGTDTQYF. The rearrangement joins TRBV28 to TRBJ2-3, with D perhaps matching TRBD2 (7 bases). Trimming removed 5 bases from V and 3 bases from J, with 15 bases in between. The CDR3 sequence is 15 residues long. Germline loops: CDR1 MDHEN, CDR2 SYDVKM.

As for this clonotype: One end of the junction is discordant with germline, which a read error may explain. The CDR3 DNA reads as TGTGCCAGCAGTGAAGCGGGGGTTAAAGAAACCCAGTACTTC. Its protein is CASSEAGVKETQYF. This chain links TRBV28 with TRBJ2-5; 8 positions agree with TRBD2. Germline assignment: CDR1 MDHEN and CDR2 SYDVKM. The CDR3 runs to 14 residues.

This clonotype was recorded at least ten times. The gene calls are TRBV12-3 or TRBV12-4 and TRBJ2-1; D remains ambiguous. This CDR3 is built from 12 residues. V was clipped by 5 bases and J by 15 bases, with 17 bases between them. The chain's CDR3 is CASSPDGPDTFF. The CDR3 DNA follows: TGTGCCAGCAGTCCAGACGGGCCTGATACGTTCTTC.

The sample holds a few counts of this clonotype. The chain combines TRBV20-1 with TRBJ1-5; TRBD1 aligns across 11 bases. The trim removed 2 bases at V and 0 bases at J, leaving 12 bases unmatched. CDR1 and CDR2 from the germline V gene are DFQATT and SNEGSKA (reference sequence). The CDR3 covers 19 residues. Here the CDR3 DNA reads TGCAGTGCTAGACAAAACCGGGACAGGGGGTGGAATAGCAATCAGCCCCAGCATTTT. Amino acid sequence: CSARQNRDRGWNSNQPQHF.

This clonotype came up a few times. One base away lies a much larger clone, so this may be a sequencing read error. The rearrangement uses TRBV28 and TRBJ1-5; D perhaps matches TRBD1 (6 bases). Looked up from germline, CDR1 is MDHEN and CDR2 is SYDVKM. V shed 1 base and J shed 9 bases, with 16 bases lying between them. The CDR3 totals 15 residues. The CDR3, as DNA: TGTGCCAGCAGTTTATCAGGGGTGCAGGGAGGGCCCCAGCATTTT. Translation gives CASSLSGVQGGPQHF.

This clonotype was counted at least ten times. The V gene is TRBV12-3 or TRBV12-4, the J gene TRBJ1-4, with D unresolved. This CDR3 is 15 amino acids long. V lost 5 bases, J lost 9 bases, and 19 bases lay in between. CDR3 residues: CASSPGFGRAKKLFF. CDR3 bases: TGTGCCAGCAGTCCCGGCTTCGGACGGGCCAAAAAACTGTTTTTT.

The rearrangement uses TRBV7-9 and TRBJ2-3, with no clear D. The end of the DNA aligns better with TRBJ2-1, so the J call may be wrong. Germline CDR1 SEHNR, CDR2 FQNEAQ (reference sequence). The CDR3 spans 11 residues. The CDR3 nucleotides are TGTGCCAGCAGCTCGACTCATCCGCAGTTCTTC. Its protein is CASSSTHPQFF.

V is TRBV19 and J is TRBJ1-2, with a possible D match to TRBD1 (6 bases). Germline V gene sequence: CDR1 LNHDA, CDR2 SQIVND (reference sequence). Trimming took off 3 bases at V and 8 bases at J, with 19 bases between the two ends. This CDR3 has 15 amino acids. The CDR3 is CASSILVGAGEGYTF. The CDR3 DNA reads TGTGCCAGTAGTATTCTCGTTGGTGCAGGGGAGGGCTACACCTTC.

V usage is TRBV5-6 and J usage is TRBJ2-5; 8 bases map to TRBD2. Per the germline V gene, CDR1 is SGHDT and CDR2 is YYEEEE. The V segment lost 5 bases and the J segment 3 bases; nucleotides outside the gene matches: 6. The CDR3 has 14 residues. The chain's CDR3 is CASRAGGFKETQYF. The CDR3 region has the DNA TGTGCCAGCAGGGCGGGGGGCTTCAAAGAGACCCAGTACTTC.

This clonotype has ten or more counts. The chain is built from TRBV20-1 and TRBJ1-1, with 7 bases matching TRBD1. CDR3 length: 13 amino acids. The J segment lost 4 bases and the V segment lost 7 bases, leaving 9 bases of the junction unmatched. Germline CDR1 is DFQATT and CDR2 is SNEGSKA (reference sequence). The CDR3 DNA reads as TGCAGTGGTGCACAGGGGCCTGTCACTGAAGCTTTCTTT. It encodes CSGAQGPVTEAFF.

This clonotype has at least ten counts. The gene calls are TRBV5-1 and TRBJ2-7, with D perhaps matching TRBD2 (5 bases). Germline CDR1 reads SGHRS; CDR2 reads YFSETQ. V was clipped by 5 bases and J by 0 bases, with 15 bases between them. The CDR3 runs to 15 residues. The CDR3 here is CASSVVRAGSYEQYF. As DNA, the CDR3 is TGCGCCAGCAGTGTCGTACGGGCGGGCTCCTACGAGCAGTACTTC.

The chain links TRBV4-1 to TRBJ1-5; 7 bases match TRBD1. The trim removed 2 bases at V and 7 bases at J, leaving 11 bases unmatched. This CDR3 comprises 16 residues. CDR1 is MGHRA, CDR2 YSYEKL, per germline. The CDR3 sequence: CASSQTTGRTLQPQHF. The CDR3 DNA reads TGCGCCAGCAGCCAAACGACAGGGAGGACGTTGCAGCCCCAGCATTTT.

The chain uses TRBV11-2 and TRBJ2-1; D gene ambiguous. The CDR3 length is 15 residues. Looked up from germline, CDR1 is SGHAT and CDR2 is FQNNGV. Trimming pared 5 bases from V and 8 bases from J, leaving 19 bases between. CDR3: CASSRAISFVDEQFF. The CDR3 DNA is TGTGCCAGCAGCCGTGCCATATCGTTTGTCGATGAGCAGTTCTTC.

CDR3 residues: CASSEIAGGSYNEQFF. CDR3 DNA sequence: TGTGCCAGTAGCGAGATAGCGGGAGGCTCCTACAATGAGCAGTTCTTC. This chain links TRBV19 with TRBJ2-1; 10 bases map to TRBD2. V gave up 6 bases and J gave up 0 bases; unmatched junction bases: 5. Germline CDR1 LNHDA, CDR2 SQIVND (reference sequence). The CDR3 length is 16 residues. The full variable domain, its missing parts supplied by reference TRBV19 and TRBJ2-1, is DGGITQSPKYLFRKEGQNVTLSCEQNLNHDAMYWYRQDPGQGLRLIYYSQIVNDFQKGDIAEGYSVSREKKESFPLTVTSAQKNPTAFYLCASSEIAGGSYNEQFFGPGTRLTVL.

Comment on this clonotype: A far larger clone is a single base away, which makes a read error likely. The J gene is TRBJ1-5, the V gene TRBV7-8; TRBD1 aligns across 11 bases. The CDR3 consists of 14 residues. Trimming took 5 bases from V and 6 from J; bases not matched to a gene: 3. Germline V gives CDR1 SGHVS, CDR2 FQNEAQ. The DNA of the CDR3 is TGTGCCAGCAGCCCGGACAGGGGGCCTCAGCCCCAGCATTTT. This translates into CASSPDRGPQPQHF. The full variable domain, with the rest looked up from reference TRBV7-8 and TRBJ1-5, is GAGVSQSPRYKVAKRGQDVALRCDPISGHVSLFWYQQALGQGPEFLTYFQNEAQLDKSGLPSDRFFAERPEGSVSTLKIQRTQQEDSAVYLCASSPDRGPQPQHFGDGTRLSIL.

In its sample, this clonotype was seen many times. The chain has TRBV15 and TRBJ2-5; 12 bases line up with TRBD2. Per the germline V gene, CDR1 is LNHNV and CDR2 is YYDKDF (reference sequence). CDR3 size: 16 residues. With 1 base clipped from V and 5 bases from J, the junction kept 5 bases outside the gene matches. CDR3 loop: CATSRGLAGGPETQYF. CDR3 bases: TGTGCCACCAGCAGAGGGCTAGCGGGAGGGCCGGAGACCCAGTACTTC.

V gene TRBV29-1 combines with J gene TRBJ1-2; 8 bases are shared with TRBD1. The CDR3 extends over 15 amino acids. With V trimmed by 3 bases and J by 5 bases, 11 bases remained unmatched. Germline loops: CDR1 SQVTM, CDR2 ANQGSEA. The CDR3 reads CSVDADRAGSYGYTF. The CDR3, as DNA: TGCAGCGTTGACGCGGACAGGGCGGGTAGTTATGGCTACACCTTC.

The chain has TRBV19 and TRBJ1-5; 7 bases are a match to TRBD1. From germline, CDR1 is LNHDA and CDR2 SQIVND (reference sequence). J lost 6 bases, V lost 5 bases, and 10 bases had no gene match. The CDR3 loop spans 15 amino acids. The CDR3 loop is CASSPDRQGGQPQHF. In DNA, the CDR3 is TGTGCCAGTAGTCCCGACCGACAGGGCGGTCAGCCCCAGCATTTT.

This clonotype was recorded many times. The genes are TRBV20-1 and TRBJ1-5, with D uncertain. Germline V lookup: CDR1 DFQATT, CDR2 SNEGSKA (reference sequence). Trimming removed 1 base from V and 3 bases from J, with 7 bases in between. This CDR3 is built from 13 residues. For the CDR3, the DNA is TGCAGTGCTAGAGGGACGTTCAATCAGCCCCAGCATTTT. Encoded protein: CSARGTFNQPQHF.

This clonotype was seen at least ten times. The V call is TRBV9, the J call TRBJ2-1; no definite D call. The V gene's germline CDR1 is SGDLS and CDR2 YYNGEE. The CDR3 contains 15 residues. V was trimmed by 1 base and J by 1 base, leaving 9 bases between them. CDR3 bases: TGTGCCAGCAGCGTAATACCAGGTTCCTACAATGAGCAGTTCTTC. Protein product: CASSVIPGSYNEQFF.

This clonotype came up a few times. This chain links TRBV6-1 with TRBJ1-5; D remains ambiguous. CDR1 and CDR2 from the germline V gene are MNHNS and SASEGT. V lost 3 bases, J lost 4 bases, and 10 bases lay in between. This CDR3 region has 14 residues. CDR3 sequence: CASSEVPGNQPQHF. Here the CDR3 DNA reads TGTGCCAGCAGTGAGGTCCCGGGAAATCAGCCCCAGCATTTT.